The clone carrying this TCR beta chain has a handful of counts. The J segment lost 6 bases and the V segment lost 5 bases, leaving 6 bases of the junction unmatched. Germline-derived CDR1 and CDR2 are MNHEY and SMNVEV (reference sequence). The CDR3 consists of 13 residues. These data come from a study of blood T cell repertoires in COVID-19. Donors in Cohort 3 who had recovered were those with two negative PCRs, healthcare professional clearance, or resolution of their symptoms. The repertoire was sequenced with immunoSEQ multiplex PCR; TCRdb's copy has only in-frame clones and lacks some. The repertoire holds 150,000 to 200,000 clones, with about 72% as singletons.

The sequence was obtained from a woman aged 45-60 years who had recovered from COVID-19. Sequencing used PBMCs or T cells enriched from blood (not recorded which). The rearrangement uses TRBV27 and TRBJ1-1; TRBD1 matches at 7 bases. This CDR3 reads CASSATGPAEAFF. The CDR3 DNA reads TGTGCCAGCAGTGCGACAGGGCCCGCTGAAGCTTTCTTT.